Sequencing of this T cell receptor (beta chain) was carried out in a study of identical twins. Study-level points and caveats: Donors were not followed over many years; analysis was cross-sectional. Invariant populations such as MAIT and iNKT cells could partly muddle zero-insertion analyses.

This clonotype was seen a handful of times. Antigen unknown. Trimming cost V 4 bases and J 8 bases; bases outside gene matches: 5. The CDR3 consists of 15 residues. The germline V gene encodes CDR1 SGHRS and CDR2 YFSETQ. Addition of a universal primer site occurred through template switching, and cDNA carried unique molecular identifiers. TCRdb re-called the 5' RACE reads with MiXCR, one entry per CDR3 protein. Of hundreds of thousands of distinct CDR3 sequences listed, around an eighth are singletons. A further study also used this sample, focusing on yellow fever vaccine responses in identical twins.

The receptor was derived from a woman aged 18 to 35 in good health. Source material: PBMCs. The chain joins TRBV5-1 to TRBJ2-1; 14 positions match TRBD2. CDR3 coding DNA: TGCGCCAGCAGCCGACTAGCGGGAGGGCCCGATGAGCAGTTCTTC. This encodes CASSRLAGGPDEQFF.